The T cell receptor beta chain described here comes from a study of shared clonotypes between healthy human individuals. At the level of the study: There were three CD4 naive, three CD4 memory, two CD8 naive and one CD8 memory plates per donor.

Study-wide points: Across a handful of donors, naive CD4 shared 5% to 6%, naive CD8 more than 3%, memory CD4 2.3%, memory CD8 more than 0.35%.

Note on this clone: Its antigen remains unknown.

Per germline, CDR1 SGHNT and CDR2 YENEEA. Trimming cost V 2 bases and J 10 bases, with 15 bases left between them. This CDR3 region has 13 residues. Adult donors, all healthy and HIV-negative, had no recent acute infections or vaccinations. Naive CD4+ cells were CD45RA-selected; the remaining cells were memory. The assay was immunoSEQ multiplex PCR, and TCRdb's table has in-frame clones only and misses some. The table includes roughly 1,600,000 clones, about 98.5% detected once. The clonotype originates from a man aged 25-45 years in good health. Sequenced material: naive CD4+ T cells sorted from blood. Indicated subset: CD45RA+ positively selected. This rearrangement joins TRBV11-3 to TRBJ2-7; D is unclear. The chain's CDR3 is CASSLWRLLKQYF. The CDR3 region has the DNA TGTGCCAGCAGCTTATGGCGTTTGTTGAAACAGTACTTC.